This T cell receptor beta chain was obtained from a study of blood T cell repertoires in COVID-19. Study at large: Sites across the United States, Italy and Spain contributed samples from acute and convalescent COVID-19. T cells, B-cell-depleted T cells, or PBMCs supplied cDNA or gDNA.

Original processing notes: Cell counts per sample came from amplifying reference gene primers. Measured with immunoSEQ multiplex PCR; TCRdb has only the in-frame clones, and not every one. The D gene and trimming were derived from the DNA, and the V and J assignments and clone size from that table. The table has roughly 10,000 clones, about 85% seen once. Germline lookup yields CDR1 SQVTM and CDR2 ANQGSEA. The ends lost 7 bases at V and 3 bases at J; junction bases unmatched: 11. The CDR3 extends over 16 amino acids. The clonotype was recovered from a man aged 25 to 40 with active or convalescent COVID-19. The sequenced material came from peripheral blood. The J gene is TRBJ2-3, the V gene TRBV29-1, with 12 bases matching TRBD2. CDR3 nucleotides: TGCAGCGGTGCTCTCTCTAGCGGGGGGGTTACAGATACGCAGTATTTT. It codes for CSGALSSGGVTDTQYF.